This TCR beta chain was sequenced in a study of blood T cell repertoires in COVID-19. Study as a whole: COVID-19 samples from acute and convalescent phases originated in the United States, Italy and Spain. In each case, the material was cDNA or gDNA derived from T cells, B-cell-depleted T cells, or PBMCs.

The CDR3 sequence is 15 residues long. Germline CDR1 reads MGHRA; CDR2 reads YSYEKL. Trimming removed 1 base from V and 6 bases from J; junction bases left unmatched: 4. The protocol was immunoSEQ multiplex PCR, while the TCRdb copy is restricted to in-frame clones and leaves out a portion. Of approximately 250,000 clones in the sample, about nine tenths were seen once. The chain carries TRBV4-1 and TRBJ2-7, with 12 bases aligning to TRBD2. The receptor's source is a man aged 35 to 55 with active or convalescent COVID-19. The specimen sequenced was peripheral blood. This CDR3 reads CASSQGLAGVSEQYF. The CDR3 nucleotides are TGCGCCAGCAGCCAAGGACTAGCGGGAGTGAGCGAGCAGTACTTC.